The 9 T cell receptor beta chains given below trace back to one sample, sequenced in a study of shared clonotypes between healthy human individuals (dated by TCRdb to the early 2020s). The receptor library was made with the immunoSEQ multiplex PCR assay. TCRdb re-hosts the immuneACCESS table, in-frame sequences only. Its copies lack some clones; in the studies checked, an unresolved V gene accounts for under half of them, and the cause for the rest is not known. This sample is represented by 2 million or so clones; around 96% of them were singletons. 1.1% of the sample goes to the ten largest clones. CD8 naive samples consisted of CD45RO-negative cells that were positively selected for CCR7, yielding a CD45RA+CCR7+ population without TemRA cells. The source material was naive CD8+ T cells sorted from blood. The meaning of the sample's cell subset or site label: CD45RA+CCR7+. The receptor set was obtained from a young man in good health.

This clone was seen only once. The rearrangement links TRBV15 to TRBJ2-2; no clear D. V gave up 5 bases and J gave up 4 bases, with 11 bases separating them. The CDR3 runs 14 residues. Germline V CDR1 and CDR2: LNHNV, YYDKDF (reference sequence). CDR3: CATSPPGGTGELFF. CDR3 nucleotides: TGTGCCACCAGCCCCCCGGGTGGCACCGGGGAGCTGTTTTTT.

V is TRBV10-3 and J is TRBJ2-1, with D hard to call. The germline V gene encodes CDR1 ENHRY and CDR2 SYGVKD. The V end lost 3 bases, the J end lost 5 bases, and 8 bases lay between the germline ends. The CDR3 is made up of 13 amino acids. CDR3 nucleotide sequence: TGTGCCATCAGTGACGAGAACAACAATGAGCAGTTCTTC. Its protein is CAISDENNNEQFF.

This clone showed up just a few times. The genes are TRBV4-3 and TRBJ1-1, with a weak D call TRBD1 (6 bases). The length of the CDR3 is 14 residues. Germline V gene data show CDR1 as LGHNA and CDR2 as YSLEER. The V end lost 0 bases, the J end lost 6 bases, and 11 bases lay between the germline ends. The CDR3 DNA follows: TGCGCCAGCAGCCAAGATTGGGACACGGCTGAAGCTTTCTTT. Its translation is CASSQDWDTAEAFF.

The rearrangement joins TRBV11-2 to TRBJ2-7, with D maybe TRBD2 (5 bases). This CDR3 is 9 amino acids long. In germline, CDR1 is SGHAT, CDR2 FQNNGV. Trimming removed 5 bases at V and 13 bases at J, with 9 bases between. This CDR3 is CASSPWTYF. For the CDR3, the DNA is TGTGCCAGCAGCCCCTGGACTTACTTC. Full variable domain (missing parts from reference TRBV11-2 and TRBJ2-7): EAGVAQSPRYKIIEKRQSVAFWCNPISGHATLYWYQQILGQGPKLLIQFQNNGVVDDSQLPKDRFSAERLKGVDSTLKIQPAKLEDSAVYLCASSPWTYFGPGTRLTVT.

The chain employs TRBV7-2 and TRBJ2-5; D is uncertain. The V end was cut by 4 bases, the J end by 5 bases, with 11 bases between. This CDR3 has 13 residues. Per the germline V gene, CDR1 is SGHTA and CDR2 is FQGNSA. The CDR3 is CASSSPVGETQYF. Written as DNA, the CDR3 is TGTGCCAGCAGCTCCCCAGTGGGGGAGACCCAGTACTTC.

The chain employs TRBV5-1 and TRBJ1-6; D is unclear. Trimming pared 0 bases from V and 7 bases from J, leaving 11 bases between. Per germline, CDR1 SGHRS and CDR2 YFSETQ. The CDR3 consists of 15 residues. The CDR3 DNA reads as TGCGCCAGCAGCTTGGCCGTCACAGCAAATTCACCCCTCCACTTT. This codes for CASSLAVTANSPLHF.

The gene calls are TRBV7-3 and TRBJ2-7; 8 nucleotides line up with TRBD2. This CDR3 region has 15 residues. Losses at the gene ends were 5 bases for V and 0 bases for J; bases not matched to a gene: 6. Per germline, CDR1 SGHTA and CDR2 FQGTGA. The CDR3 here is CASSPGGDVSYEQYF. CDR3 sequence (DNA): TGTGCCAGCAGCCCCGGGGGGGACGTCTCCTACGAGCAGTACTTC.

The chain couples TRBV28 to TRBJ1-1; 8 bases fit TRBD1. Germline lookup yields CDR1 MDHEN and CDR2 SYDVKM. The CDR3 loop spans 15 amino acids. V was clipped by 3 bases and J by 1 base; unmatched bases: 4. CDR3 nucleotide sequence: TGTGCCAGCAGTTTTCCAGGGACAGGGAACACTGAAGCTTTCTTT. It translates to CASSFPGTGNTEAFF.

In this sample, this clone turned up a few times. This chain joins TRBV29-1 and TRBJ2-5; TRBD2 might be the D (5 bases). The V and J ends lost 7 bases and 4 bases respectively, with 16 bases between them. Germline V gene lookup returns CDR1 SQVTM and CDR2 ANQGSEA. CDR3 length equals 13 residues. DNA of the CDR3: TGCAGCGCGTTAGCGTTCTTAGGAGAGACCCAGTACTTC. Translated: CSALAFLGETQYF. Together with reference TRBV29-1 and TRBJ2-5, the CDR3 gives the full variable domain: SAVISQKPSRDICQRGTSLTIQCQVDSQVTMMFWYRQQPGQSLTLIATANQGSEATYESGFVIDKFPISRPNLTFSTLTVSNMSPEDSSIYLCSALAFLGETQYFGPGTRLLVL.